The 2 T cell receptor beta chains below all came from one sample that was sequenced in a study of blood T cell repertoires in COVID-19. TCRdb's table, derived via immunoSEQ multiplex PCR, lists solely in-frame clones and lacks some. In the table there are a few hundred thousand clones, 85% to 90% of which are singletons. Sequenced input: PBMCs or T cells enriched from blood (not recorded which). The receptors derive from a woman younger than 30 who had recovered from COVID-19.

The chain combines TRBV3-1 (or the pseudogene TRBV3-2) with TRBJ2-5, with D uncertain. Germline CDR1 reads LGHDT; CDR2 reads YNNKEL (reference sequence). With 2 bases removed from V and 5 bases from J, the gap between germline ends came to 9 bases. The CDR3 runs 13 residues. The CDR3 DNA follows: TGTGCCAGCAGCCAAACGAGTGGTGAGACCCAGTACTTC. Protein sequence: CASSQTSGETQYF.

This sequence joins TRBV7-3 and TRBJ2-1; 10 nucleotides match TRBD2. The V segment lost 4 bases and the J segment 4 bases; nucleotides outside the gene matches: 7. The CDR3 length is 16 residues. From germline, CDR1 is SGHTA and CDR2 FQGTGA. CDR3 amino acids: CASSSAGGKLYNEQFF. In DNA form, the CDR3 reads TGTGCCAGCAGCTCAGCGGGGGGGAAACTTTACAATGAGCAGTTCTTC.